The source of this T cell receptor (beta chain) is a study of glioma-infiltrating T cells after dendritic cell vaccination. Study-wide context: Autologous tumor lysate-pulsed dendritic cell vaccination was given between the early 2000s and the early 2010s. Patients received three intradermal dendritic cell vaccine injections at biweekly intervals.

Patients had residual fresh-frozen tumor tissue and more than two years of survival data. V lost 1 base, J lost 2 bases, and 4 bases stayed unmatched. In germline, CDR1 is LNHDA, CDR2 SQIVND (reference sequence). The CDR3 contains 15 residues. This clone came up a few times. Clones were read by immunoSEQ multiplex PCR, and TCRdb kept only the in-frame ones, dropping some. The sample gives about 73,000 clones, about four fifths of which show up once; around 2.3% is in the top ten. The sequence was collected from a human donor with glioblastoma. The chain employs TRBV19 and TRBJ1-1, with 7 bases aligning to TRBD1. The input for sequencing was blood, taken before dendritic cell vaccination. The CDR3 DNA sequence: TGTGCCAGTAGTATAGTGGGGACAGAAAACACTGAAGCTTTCTTT. This gives the protein CASSIVGTENTEAFF.